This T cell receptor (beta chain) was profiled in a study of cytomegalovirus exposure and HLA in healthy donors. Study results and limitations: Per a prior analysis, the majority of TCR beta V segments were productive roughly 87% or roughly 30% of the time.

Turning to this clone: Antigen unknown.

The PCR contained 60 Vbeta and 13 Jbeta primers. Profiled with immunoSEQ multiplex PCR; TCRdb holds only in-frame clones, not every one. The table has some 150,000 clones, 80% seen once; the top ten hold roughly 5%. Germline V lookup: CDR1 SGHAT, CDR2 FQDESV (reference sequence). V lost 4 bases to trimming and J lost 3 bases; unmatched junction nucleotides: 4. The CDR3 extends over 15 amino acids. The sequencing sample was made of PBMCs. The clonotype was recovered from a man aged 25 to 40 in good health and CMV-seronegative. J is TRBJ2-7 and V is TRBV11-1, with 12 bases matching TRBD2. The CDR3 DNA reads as TGTGCCAGCAGCTCCACACTAGCGGGGGGCTACGAGCAGTACTTC. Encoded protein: CASSSTLAGGYEQYF.